A single sample is the source of the 18 T cell receptor beta chains below, sequenced in a study of blood T cell repertoires in COVID-19. The protocol was immunoSEQ multiplex PCR, while the TCRdb copy is restricted to in-frame clones and leaves out a portion. The table lists approximately 250,000 clones, more than 75% of them singletons. The specimen was peripheral blood. Source of these receptors: a woman between 55 and 75 years old who had recovered from COVID-19.

The V call is TRBV18, the J call TRBJ1-1, with unresolved D. This CDR3 is 15 amino acids long. V was trimmed by 3 bases and J by 3 bases, leaving 14 bases between them. CDR1 and CDR2 from the germline V gene are KGHSH and LQKENI. The CDR3 here is CASSPLISSDTEAFF. DNA for the CDR3: TGTGCCAGCTCACCCTTAATTTCGTCGGACACTGAAGCTTTCTTT.

The chain carries TRBV19 and TRBJ2-2; tentatively, D is TRBD2 (6 bases). V was clipped by 6 bases and J by 1 base, with 15 bases between them. CDR3 size: 16 residues. Germline loops: CDR1 LNHDA, CDR2 SQIVND (reference sequence). CDR3 coding DNA: TGTGCCAGTAGGGGCTTAGGGCGGGGGAACACCGGGGAGCTGTTTTTT. Protein: CASRGLGRGNTGELFF. Together with reference TRBV19 and TRBJ2-2, the CDR3 gives the full variable domain: DGGITQSPKYLFRKEGQNVTLSCEQNLNHDAMYWYRQDPGQGLRLIYYSQIVNDFQKGDIAEGYSVSREKKESFPLTVTSAQKNPTAFYLCASRGLGRGNTGELFFGEGSRLTVL.

This chain joins TRBV6-2 or TRBV6-3 and TRBJ1-5, with 10 bases lining up with TRBD1. V was pared by 2 bases and J by 4 bases, with 5 bases of the junction left unmatched. The CDR3 is 16 amino acids. Looked up from germline, CDR1 is MNHEY and CDR2 is SVGEGT. The CDR3 coding sequence is TGTGCCAGCAGTTACGCCGGGACAGGGGCGAATCAGCCCCAGCATTTT. Translating it yields CASSYAGTGANQPQHF.

This rearrangement joins TRBV11-2 to TRBJ2-7, with 9 positions matching TRBD1. The CDR3 is 15 residues long. With 2 bases clipped from V and 2 bases from J, the junction kept 4 bases outside the gene matches. CDR1 is SGHAT and CDR2 is FQNNGV in the germline V gene. This chain's CDR3 is CASSLSWDRAYEQYF. For the CDR3, the DNA is TGTGCCAGCAGCTTATCCTGGGACAGGGCCTACGAGCAGTACTTC. The full variable domain, in which reference TRBV11-2 and TRBJ2-7 provide the parts outside the CDR3, is EAGVAQSPRYKIIEKRQSVAFWCNPISGHATLYWYQQILGQGPKLLIQFQNNGVVDDSQLPKDRFSAERLKGVDSTLKIQPAKLEDSAVYLCASSLSWDRAYEQYFGPGTRLTVT.

This chain joins TRBV11-3 and TRBJ2-1; the match to TRBD2 covers 10 bases. In germline, CDR1 is SGHNT, CDR2 YENEEA. The CDR3 is 15 residues long. The ends lost 5 bases at V and 7 bases at J; junction bases unmatched: 8. CDR3 sequence reads: CASSISGGVNNEQFF. The CDR3 nucleotides read TGTGCCAGCAGCATAAGCGGGGGGGTAAATAATGAGCAGTTCTTC.

The chain combines TRBV18 with TRBJ1-3; possibly TRBD1 for D (6 bases). The CDR3 has 13 residues. The V end lost 3 bases, the J end lost 7 bases, and 10 bases lay between the germline ends. The germline CDR1 and CDR2 sequences are KGHSH and LQKENI. CDR3 DNA: TGTGCCAGCTCACCTGGACAGACGAACACCATATATTTT. Translating gives CASSPGQTNTIYF.

V gene TRBV12-5 combines with J gene TRBJ2-4; D is perhaps TRBD1 (5 bases). The CDR3 contains 13 residues. Trimming removed 5 bases from V and 9 bases from J, with 14 bases in between. Germline values: CDR1 LGHNT, CDR2 FRNRAP. The CDR3 is CASGRTPFGIQYF. CDR3 DNA sequence: TGTGCTAGTGGTAGGACACCCTTTGGCATTCAGTACTTC. The complete variable domain, with remaining parts taken from reference TRBV12-5 and TRBJ2-4, reads DARVTQTPRHKVTEMGQEVTMRCQPILGHNTVFWYRQTMMQGLELLAYFRNRAPLDDSGMPKDRFSAEMPDATLATLKIQPSEPRDSAVYFCASGRTPFGIQYFGAGTRLSVL.

The V call is TRBV10-3, the J call TRBJ2-2; TRBD2 aligns across 10 bases. The CDR3 has 16 amino acids. Germline CDR1 ENHRY, CDR2 SYGVKD. Trimming removed 7 bases from V and 0 bases from J; junction bases left unmatched: 5. CDR3 coding DNA: TGTGCCATCAAGGCTAGCGGGGGCCCGAACACCGGGGAGCTGTTTTTT. Translation gives CAIKASGGPNTGELFF.

This clone has just one count. The V gene is TRBV18, the J gene TRBJ2-5, with a weak D call TRBD2 (5 bases). CDR1 and CDR2 (germline): KGHSH, LQKENI. V lost 6 bases, J lost 5 bases, and 16 bases lay in between. This CDR3 has 14 amino acids. Here the CDR3 DNA reads TGTGCCAGCTCCCCGGGGTCCCGCGTGGAGACCCAGTACTTC. Its translation is CASSPGSRVETQYF.

This clone was observed a single time. The chain links TRBV4-1 to TRBJ1-3; unclear D gene. The germline CDR1 and CDR2 sequences are MGHRA and YSYEKL. Trimming took off 1 base at V and 5 bases at J, with 15 bases between the two ends. CDR3 length: 16 amino acids. DNA for the CDR3: TGCGCCAGCAGCCAAGTGGTACGGAGTCTTAGAAACACCATATATTTT. Its protein product is CASSQVVRSLRNTIYF.

This chain links TRBV2 with TRBJ2-7; 7 bases align to TRBD1. Germline CDR1 SNHLY, CDR2 FYNNEI. The V segment lost 6 bases and the J segment 5 bases; nucleotides outside the gene matches: 13. CDR3 length: 15 amino acids. CDR3 region: CASSQMTGSHNEQYF. The CDR3 DNA follows: TGTGCCAGCAGCCAGATGACAGGGTCGCATAACGAGCAGTACTTC.

The rearrangement links TRBV18 to TRBJ1-2; possibly TRBD1 for D (6 bases). Germline V lookup: CDR1 KGHSH, CDR2 LQKENI. The CDR3 sequence is 15 residues long. Trimming took off 4 bases at V and 5 bases at J, with 17 bases between the two ends. CDR3 coding DNA: TGTGCCAGCTCACTCGGCCAGGGGCCGGGATATGGCTACACCTTC. This codes for CASSLGQGPGYGYTF.

V gene TRBV15 combines with J gene TRBJ1-4, with TRBD1 matching over 7 bases. CDR1 and CDR2 (germline): LNHNV, YYDKDF (reference sequence). V was pared by 3 bases and J by 5 bases, with 6 bases of the junction left unmatched. The CDR3 has 15 amino acids. This chain's CDR3 is CATSRVTGSNEKLFF. In DNA form, the CDR3 reads TGTGCCACCAGCAGGGTGACAGGGTCGAATGAAAAACTGTTTTTT.

The chain has TRBV6-5 and TRBJ2-3; weak D call: TRBD2 (6 bases). Germline values: CDR1 MNHEY, CDR2 SVGAGI. The CDR3 covers 13 residues. Trimming left V 2 bases short and J 3 bases short, with 6 bases between. The CDR3 region has the DNA TGTGCCAGCAGTTACGGAGGGACAGATACGCAGTATTTT. This gives the protein CASSYGGTDTQYF.

The chain uses TRBV3-1 (or the pseudogene TRBV3-2) and TRBJ2-2; the D gene is possibly TRBD1 (5 bases). Germline V lookup: CDR1 LGHDT, CDR2 YNNKEL (reference sequence). V was cut by 1 base and J by 1 base, with 10 bases left in between. This CDR3 contains 16 residues. CDR3 protein: CASSQGRQGNTGELFF. The DNA of the CDR3 is TGTGCCAGCAGCCAAGGTCGGCAGGGGAACACCGGGGAGCTGTTTTTT.

This sequence joins TRBV28 and TRBJ1-2; TRBD1 agrees at 8 bases. Trimming cost V 4 bases and J 4 bases; bases outside gene matches: 8. The CDR3 loop spans 15 amino acids. In germline, CDR1 is MDHEN, CDR2 SYDVKM. CDR3 DNA: TGTGCCAGCAGTTACCGGGACAGGCAGACCTATGGCTACACCTTC. Its protein product is CASSYRDRQTYGYTF.

This clone has only a few counts. The rearrangement uses TRBV28 and TRBJ2-2; 7 bases align to TRBD1. CDR1 is MDHEN and CDR2 is SYDVKM in the germline V gene. CDR3 length equals 14 residues. The trim removed 6 bases at V and 5 bases at J, leaving 6 bases unmatched. DNA for the CDR3: TGTGCCAGCAGCCCCACAGGGGATACCGGGGAGCTGTTTTTT. Protein: CASSPTGDTGELFF.

This chain links TRBV6-2 or TRBV6-3 with TRBJ2-1; TRBD1 aligns across 7 bases. The junction had 10 bases not matched to a gene; V was cut back by 4 bases and J by 4 bases. The germline gives CDR1 MNHEY, CDR2 SVGEGT. The CDR3 runs to 16 residues. As DNA, the CDR3 is TGTGCCAGCAGTTCGCCCGGACAGGTCAGGTACAATGAGCAGTTCTTC. Its protein is CASSSPGQVRYNEQFF.